The rows below give T cell receptor beta chains drawn from one sample of a study of T-cell memory formation after mild COVID-19. One entry per CDR3 protein results from TCRdb running MiXCR on the 5' RACE reads. There are hundreds of thousands of distinct CDR3 sequences in the sample; approximately 21% occur only once, and about 8.4% lies in the top ten. The sequencing sample was made of PBMCs or a T cell subset sorted from them (not recorded which). These receptor sequences come from an adult woman who had mild COVID-19 (a few samples of this study predate the infection). Cell type and time point are not known. Both conserved end residues are part of each CDR3. The D gene is left open where the match is weak. A clone size is listed for some rows: how often the clone was seen (once, few, many), or a class if it is expanded.

size	D	J	V	DNA	CDR3
.	.	TRBJ2-7	TRBV4-2	TGTGCCAGCAGCCAAGAGGCCGGGAGTGTTCACGAGCAGTACTTC	CASSQEAGSVHEQYF
.	.	TRBJ2-3	TRBV6-9	TGTGCCAGCAGTATGGCCCGGGATACGCAGTATTTT	CASSMARDTQYF
few	TRBD2	TRBJ2-1	TRBV7-8	TGTGCCAGCAGCTCGACTAGCGGGAGGGGCAATGAGCAGTTCTTC	CASSSTSGRGNEQFF
few	.	TRBJ2-5	TRBV12-3/TRBV12-4	TGTGCCAGCAGAGACAGCCTTCTCGAGACCCAGTACTTC	CASRDSLLETQYF
many	.	TRBJ2-1	TRBV5-1	TGCGCCAGCAGCTGGGGTTGGGCCAACACCTACAATGAGCAGTTCTTC	CASSWGWANTYNEQFF
.	.	TRBJ2-5	TRBV6-6	TGTGCCAGCAGTCCTGGACAGGAGGGGACCCAGTACTTC	CASSPGQEGTQYF
few	.	TRBJ2-1	TRBV7-2	TGTGCCAGCAGGAACACAGGGGGAGGGCTAGCGGGAATCAATGAGCAGTTCTTC	CASRNTGGGLAGINEQFF
few	TRBD2	TRBJ2-7	TRBV18	TGTGCCAGCTCACCACCCGCCCTAGCGGGAGGTCTCTACGAGCAGTACTTC	CASSPPALAGGLYEQYF
few	TRBD2	TRBJ2-1	TRBV20-1	TGCAGTGCTAGAGTCCTAGCGGGGTCCAATGAGCAGTTCTTC	CSARVLAGSNEQFF
many	TRBD2	TRBJ2-1	TRBV5-5	TGTGCCAGCAGCTTGTCTGGCCTAGCGGGACGACGGCGTTTCAATGAGCAGTTCTTC	CASSLSGLAGRRRFNEQFF